The rows below give T cell receptor beta chains drawn from one sample of a study of shared clonotypes between healthy human individuals. TCRdb's copy holds only in-frame clones and misses some; the assay was immunoSEQ multiplex PCR. The data contain about 2 million clones, 95% of them singletons. The sample taken for sequencing was naive CD4+ T cells sorted from blood. These receptor sequences come from a man younger than 35 in good health. Both conserved end residues are part of each CDR3. D genes are given only for firm matches. Clone size is not always given. Where it is, it says once, few, many or a class for expanded clones.

>.|TRBV4-1|TRBD2|TRBJ2-4
TGCGCCAGCAGCCAGGGACTAGCGGGAGGGCTCGTCAAAAACATTCAGTACTTC
CASSQGLAGGLVKNIQYF
>.|TRBV5-1|.|TRBJ2-1
TGCGCCAGCAGCTTGGGTGGGAGTGACGAGCAGTTCTTC
CASSLGGSDEQFF
>.|TRBV6-6|.|TRBJ1-2
TGTGCCAGCAGTTTCGACGGGGACGGAGGCTACACCTTC
CASSFDGDGGYTF
>.|TRBV27|TRBD2|TRBJ2-7
TGTGCCAGCTACAGGACTAGCGGGAGCTACGAGCAGTACTTC
CASYRTSGSYEQYF
>.|TRBV5-1|TRBD1|TRBJ1-6
TGCGCCAGCAGCTTGTCGACAGGGGGCACAAATTCACCCCTCCACTTT
CASSLSTGGTNSPLHF
>.|TRBV5-1|.|TRBJ1-2
TGCGCCAGCAGCTTGGGGGAGATGACCTCGAAGGGCTACACCTTC
CASSLGEMTSKGYTF
>.|TRBV7-9|.|TRBJ1-4
TGTGCCAGCACCCCGGGGGAGAAACTGTTTTTT
CASTPGEKLFF
>once|TRBV7-9|.|TRBJ2-2
TGTGCCAGCAGCTTGGGGACACTACAGGCCGGGGAGCTGTTTTTT
CASSLGTLQAGELFF
>.|TRBV5-5|.|TRBJ2-7
TGTGCCAGCAGCCGGGGAGAGATTAGAATCGAGCAGTACTTC
CASSRGEIRIEQYF
>.|TRBV5-1|TRBD2|TRBJ2-1
TGCGCCACGAAACCTGGGGGGGTTACCTCCTACAATGAGCAGTTCTTC
CATKPGGVTSYNEQFF
>.|TRBV5-1|.|TRBJ1-1
TGCGCCAGCAGCTTAGCGGGGCTGGGGACTGAAGCTTTCTTT
CASSLAGLGTEAFF
>.|TRBV4-3|TRBD2|TRBJ2-1
TGCGCCAGCAGCCAAGATGGCGGGAGCTCCGGTGAGCAGTTCTTC
CASSQDGGSSGEQFF
>many|TRBV5-6|.|TRBJ1-1
TGTGCCAGCAGCTCAGGGATACACACTGAAGCTTTCTTT
CASSSGIHTEAFF
>once|TRBV5-1|.|TRBJ1-4
TGCGCCAGCAGCTTGGCTGGACAGTATGAAAAACTGTTTTTT
CASSLAGQYEKLFF
>.|TRBV6-5|.|TRBJ2-7
TGTGCCAGCAGCCAGGACCGACTCTCCTACGAGCAGTACTTC
CASSQDRLSYEQYF
>.|TRBV6-1|.|TRBJ1-3
TGTGCCAGCAGTGAAGACAGAGGAAACACCATATATTTT
CASSEDRGNTIYF
>.|TRBV5-6|.|TRBJ1-4
TGTGCCAGCAGGAGTTGGGACAAGGGTAATGAAAAACTGTTTTTT
CASRSWDKGNEKLFF
>.|TRBV28|TRBD1|TRBJ1-1
TGTGCCAGGGTCTGGACAGGGGTTAACACTGAAGCTTTCTTT
CARVWTGVNTEAFF
>.|TRBV5-1|.|TRBJ2-7
TGCGCCAGCAGATTCGGGGGCTCAACGTTCTCCGAGCAGTACTTC
CASRFGGSTFSEQYF
>once|TRBV19|TRBD1|TRBJ2-7
TGTGCCAGTAGCCACAAACCGGACAGGGAGCAGTACTTC
CASSHKPDREQYF
>.|TRBV7-9|.|TRBJ1-1
TGTGCCAGCAGCAAGATGGGGGATACTGAAGCTTTCTTT
CASSKMGDTEAFF
>.|TRBV6-1|TRBD1|TRBJ2-5
TGTGCCAGCAGAGATACCCTCGACAGGGCAGAGACCCAGTACTTC
CASRDTLDRAETQYF
>.|TRBV10-3|TRBD2|TRBJ2-3
TGTGCCATCGGACTAGCGGGAGATACAGATACGCAGTATTTT
CAIGLAGDTDTQYF
>.|TRBV7-8|.|TRBJ2-1
TGTGCCAGCAGCTTAAGACGGACGGATGTCTACAATGAGCAGTTCTTC
CASSLRRTDVYNEQFF
>.|TRBV6-6|.|TRBJ2-7
TGTGCCAGCAGTTACCCTCAGGAGTACGAGCAGTACTTC
CASSYPQEYEQYF
>.|TRBV7-9|.|TRBJ1-4
TGTGCCAGCAGCTTAGTTGTCTGGGGACGTGATGAAAAACTGTTTTTT
CASSLVVWGRDEKLFF
>.|TRBV6-5|.|TRBJ2-5
TGTGCCAGCAGCCGGGGTGGGGAGACCCAGTACTTC
CASSRGGETQYF
>.|TRBV5-1|.|TRBJ2-5
TGCGCCAGCAGCTTGAGGTGGGCCGGTCGCCAAGAGACCCAGTACTTC
CASSLRWAGRQETQYF
>.|TRBV11-3|TRBD2|TRBJ2-2
TGTGCCAGCAGCTTAACCTTTAGCGGGAGGACGAACACCGGGGAGCTGTTTTTT
CASSLTFSGRTNTGELFF
>.|TRBV20-1|.|TRBJ2-5
TGCAGTGGACAGACTCAAGAGACCCAGTACTTC
CSGQTQETQYF
>once|TRBV7-9|TRBD2|TRBJ2-7
TGTGCCAGCAGCTCCCTGGGGACTAGCGGTCTCAGCTACGAGCAGTACTTC
CASSSLGTSGLSYEQYF
>many|TRBV19|TRBD1|TRBJ2-2
TGTGCCAGTAGTACCTACAGGGGTGACACCGGGGAGCTGTTTTTT
CASSTYRGDTGELFF
>.|TRBV9|.|TRBJ2-6
TGTGCCAGCAGCGATACCGGGAAATACTCTGGGGCCAACGTCCTGACTTTC
CASSDTGKYSGANVLTF
>.|TRBV19|.|TRBJ1-5
TGTGCCAGTAGTAAGCAAATACAGCTTAGCAATCAGCCCCAGCATTTT
CASSKQIQLSNQPQHF
>once|TRBV19|TRBD1|TRBJ1-6
TGTGCCAGTAGTATCGGGACAGACCTCCTTTTACTATCACCCCTCCACTTT
CASSIGTDLLLLSPLHF
>.|TRBV6-5|.|TRBJ2-7
TGTGCCAGCAGTTCCCGGGACGGGTTCTACGAGCAGTACTTC
CASSSRDGFYEQYF
>once|TRBV6-1|.|TRBJ2-5
TGTGCCAGCAACCTAGGACCGGCGGAGACCCAGTACTTC
CASNLGPAETQYF
>.|TRBV2|TRBD1|TRBJ2-1
TGTGCCAGCAGTGTGGGAACTACAGGGGTTCGCGGTGAGCAGTTCTTC
CASSVGTTGVRGEQFF
>.|TRBV5-8|.|TRBJ2-7
TGTGCCAGCAGCGGGGACACCGGCGAGCAGTACTTC
CASSGDTGEQYF
>.|TRBV30|TRBD1|TRBJ1-2
TGTGCCTGGAGACCAGGGACAGGGGAAGGGTATGGCTACACCTTC
CAWRPGTGEGYGYTF
>.|TRBV9|TRBD2|TRBJ2-1
TGTGCCAGCAGCGTAGAAAGCGGGGCCTTTAGTGAGCAGTTCTTC
CASSVESGAFSEQFF
>once|TRBV29-1|.|TRBJ2-5
TGCAGCGTTGAAACGTTGTACCAAGAGACCCAGTACTTC
CSVETLYQETQYF
>.|TRBV5-1|.|TRBJ2-5
TGCGCCAGCAGCTCCTTCTGGAGTACAGGGTACCAAGAGACCCAGTACTTC
CASSSFWSTGYQETQYF
>.|TRBV7-2|.|TRBJ1-2
TGTGCCAGCAGCCCTACACTGTATGGCTACACCTTC
CASSPTLYGYTF
>.|TRBV7-9|TRBD2|TRBJ2-3
TGTGCCAGCAGCTTAACAGCGGGAGGGGCAGATACGCAGTATTTT
CASSLTAGGADTQYF
>.|TRBV10-3|.|TRBJ2-2
TGTGCCGGGGCTCCCCGGGACAAAGGGGGGGAGCTGTTTTTT
CAGAPRDKGGELFF
>.|TRBV6-1|.|TRBJ1-6
TGTGCCAGCAGTGAAACTATCCGGGCAGGGACGAATTCACCCCTCCACTTT
CASSETIRAGTNSPLHF
>.|TRBV19|TRBD1|TRBJ2-2
TGTGCCAGTAGCCCGACAGGGGGGAACACCGGGGAGCTGTTTTTT
CASSPTGGNTGELFF
>.|TRBV5-1|.|TRBJ2-2
TGCGCCAGCAGCTTGGTCGTGTCAGCGAACACCGGGGAGCTGTTTTTT
CASSLVVSANTGELFF